These 5 T cell receptor beta chains share one sample of origin, sequenced in a study of blood T cells in healthy people across ages. Primed by a sample-barcoded 5' primer and a J-beta primer mix, a second PCR proceeded for 7 to 11 cycles. TCRdb reanalysed the 5' RACE reads using MiXCR and keeps one entry per CDR3 protein. The sample shows about 730,000 distinct CDR3 sequences, around 40% of them seen only once. Sequencing input: blood. These receptors came from a woman aged 55 to 70 in good health.

The chain has TRBV28 and TRBJ2-1; no firm D call. The CDR3 extends over 11 amino acids. V was trimmed by 3 bases and J by 14 bases, leaving 11 bases between them. Germline V gene lookup returns CDR1 MDHEN and CDR2 SYDVKM. CDR3 sequence reads: CASSFWGSEFF. The CDR3 coding sequence is TGTGCCAGCAGTTTTTGGGGATCCGAGTTCTTC.

The gene calls are TRBV4-2 and TRBJ2-2; 10 bases match TRBD2. With 0 bases clipped from V and 2 bases from J, the junction kept 6 bases outside the gene matches. The V gene's germline CDR1 is LGHNA and CDR2 YNFKEQ. This CDR3 is built from 18 residues. The CDR3 is CASSQDVSGGTNTGELFF. CDR3 nucleotides: TGTGCCAGCAGCCAAGATGTTAGCGGGGGGACTAACACCGGGGAGCTGTTTTTT.

The gene calls are TRBV20-1 and TRBJ2-7; 9 bases line up with TRBD2. Germline V gene data show CDR1 as DFQATT and CDR2 as SNEGSKA (reference sequence). J gave up 2 bases and V 3 bases, and 8 bases lay outside the gene matches. The CDR3 runs 15 residues. CDR3 in amino acids: CSARAASGATYEQYF. The CDR3 DNA sequence: TGCAGTGCTAGGGCGGCTAGCGGGGCAACCTACGAGCAGTACTTC.

V gene TRBV20-1 combines with J gene TRBJ2-7, with 10 positions matching TRBD2. Per germline, CDR1 DFQATT and CDR2 SNEGSKA (reference sequence). CDR3 length equals 13 residues. The V segment lost 5 bases and the J segment 7 bases; nucleotides outside the gene matches: 8. This CDR3 is CSASSGRAYEQYF. The CDR3 DNA is TGCAGTGCTTCCAGCGGGAGGGCGTATGAGCAGTACTTC.

Concerning this clonotype itself: Here the CDR3 omits its conserved ending phenylalanine or tryptophan, so a read error is the likely source. V usage is TRBV3-1 and J usage is TRBJ1-2, with D unresolved. Deletions cut 5 bases from V and 2 bases from J, with 15 bases between. CDR3 length equals 15 residues. Germline lookup yields CDR1 LGHDT and CDR2 YNNKEL (reference sequence). CDR3 loop: CASSDGSGPNYGYTS. Written as DNA, the CDR3 is TGTGCCAGCAGCGACGGGAGCGGGCCAAACTATGGCTACACCTCC.